This T cell receptor (beta chain) is from a study of blood T cell repertoires in COVID-19. Germline CDR1 is ENHRY and CDR2 is SYGVKD. The V gene lost 8 bases and the J gene lost 5 bases, with 11 bases spanning the gap. CDR3 size: 12 residues. Generated by immunoSEQ multiplex PCR, the TCRdb table keeps only in-frame clones and is missing some. This table holds 250,000 or so clones, 80% to 90% found once. This chain connects TRBV10-3 to TRBJ2-3; D is uncertain. The sequence was collected from a woman in her thirties or forties who had been exposed to COVID-19. The specimen sequenced was PBMCs or T cells enriched from blood (not recorded which). CDR3 sequence reads: CAIGPVGDTQYF. The CDR3 nucleotides are TGTGCCATCGGGCCCGTGGGAGATACGCAGTATTTT.